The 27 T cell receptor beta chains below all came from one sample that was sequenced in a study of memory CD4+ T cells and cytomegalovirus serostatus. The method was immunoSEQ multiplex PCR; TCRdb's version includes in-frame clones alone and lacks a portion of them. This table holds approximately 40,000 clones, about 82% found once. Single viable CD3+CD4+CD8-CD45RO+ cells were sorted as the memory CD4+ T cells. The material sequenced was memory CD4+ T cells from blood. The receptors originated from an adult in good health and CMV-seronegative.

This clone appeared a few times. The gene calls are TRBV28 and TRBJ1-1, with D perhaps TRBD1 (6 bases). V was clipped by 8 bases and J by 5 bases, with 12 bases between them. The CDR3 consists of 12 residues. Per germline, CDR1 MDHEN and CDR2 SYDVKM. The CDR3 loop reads CASCRGGTEAFF. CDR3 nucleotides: TGTGCCAGCTGCAGGGGAGGGACTGAAGCTTTCTTT. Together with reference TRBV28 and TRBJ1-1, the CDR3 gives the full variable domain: DVKVTQSSRYLVKRTGEKVFLECVQDMDHENMFWYRQDPGLGLRLIYFSYDVKMKEKGDIPEGYSVSREKKERFSLILESASTNQTSMYLCASCRGGTEAFFGQGTRLTVV.

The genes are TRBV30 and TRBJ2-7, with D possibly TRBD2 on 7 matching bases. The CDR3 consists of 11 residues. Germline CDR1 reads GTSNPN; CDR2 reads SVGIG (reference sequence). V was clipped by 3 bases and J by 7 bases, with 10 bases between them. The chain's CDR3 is CAWRGGPEQYF. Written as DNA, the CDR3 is TGTGCCTGGAGGGGGGGGCCTGAGCAGTACTTC.

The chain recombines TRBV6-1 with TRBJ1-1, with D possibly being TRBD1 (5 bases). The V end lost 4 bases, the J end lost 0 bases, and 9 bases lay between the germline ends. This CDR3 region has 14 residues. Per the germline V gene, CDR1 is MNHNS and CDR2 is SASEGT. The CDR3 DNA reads TGTGCCAGCAGTGCGGGGACGGTGAACACTGAAGCTTTCTTT. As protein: CASSAGTVNTEAFF.

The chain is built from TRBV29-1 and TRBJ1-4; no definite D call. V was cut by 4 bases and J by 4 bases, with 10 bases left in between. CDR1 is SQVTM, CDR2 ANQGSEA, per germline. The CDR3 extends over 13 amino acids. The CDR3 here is CSVGEGFNEKLFF. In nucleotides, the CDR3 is TGCAGCGTTGGGGAGGGATTTAATGAAAAACTGTTTTTT.

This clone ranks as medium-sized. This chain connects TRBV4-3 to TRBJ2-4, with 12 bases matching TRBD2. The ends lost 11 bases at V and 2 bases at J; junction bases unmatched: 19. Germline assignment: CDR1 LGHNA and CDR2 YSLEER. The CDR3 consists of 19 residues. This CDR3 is CARFHGLAGFEWTKNIQYF. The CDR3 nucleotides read TGCGCCCGTTTCCATGGACTAGCGGGATTCGAATGGACCAAAAACATTCAGTACTTC.

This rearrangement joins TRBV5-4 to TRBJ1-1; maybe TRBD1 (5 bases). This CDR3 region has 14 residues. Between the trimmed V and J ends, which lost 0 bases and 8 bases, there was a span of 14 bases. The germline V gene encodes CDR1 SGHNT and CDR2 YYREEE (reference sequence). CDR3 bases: TGTGCCAGCAGCTTGGAGAGGGGTAACGTGGAAGCTTTCTTT. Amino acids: CASSLERGNVEAFF.

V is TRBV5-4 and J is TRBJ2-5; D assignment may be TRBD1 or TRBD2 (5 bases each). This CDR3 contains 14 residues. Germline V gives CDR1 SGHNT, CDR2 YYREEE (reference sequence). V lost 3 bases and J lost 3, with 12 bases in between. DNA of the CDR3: TGTGCCAGCAGCTCCGGGACGGACAAAGAGACCCAGTACTTC. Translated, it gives CASSSGTDKETQYF.

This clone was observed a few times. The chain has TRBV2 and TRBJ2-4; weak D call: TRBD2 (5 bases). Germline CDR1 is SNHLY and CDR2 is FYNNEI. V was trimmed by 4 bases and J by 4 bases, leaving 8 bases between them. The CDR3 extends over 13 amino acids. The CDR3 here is CASSVEGKNIQYF. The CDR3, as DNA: TGTGCCAGCAGTGTCGAGGGAAAAAACATTCAGTACTTC.

The CDR3 spells CASSIVRAGVREQYF. The DNA for the CDR3 is TGTGCCAGTAGTATAGTAAGAGCGGGAGTTCGTGAGCAGTACTTC. V is TRBV19 and J is TRBJ2-7; 8 bases match TRBD2. V was pared by 1 base and J by 7 bases, with 9 bases of the junction left unmatched. CDR1 is LNHDA and CDR2 is SQIVND in the germline V gene (reference sequence). The CDR3 spans 15 residues.

The CDR3 DNA sequence: TGTGCCAGCAGCTCTGGCCGGGACAGGGCTTATGGCTACACCTTC. Its protein product is CASSSGRDRAYGYTF. The V and J genes are TRBV7-9 and TRBJ1-2, with 9 bases fitting TRBD1. The CDR3 contains 15 residues. Unmatched junction bases numbered 8, after V lost 4 bases and J lost 5 bases. Germline values: CDR1 SEHNR, CDR2 FQNEAQ (reference sequence).

The DNA for the CDR3 is TGTGCCAGCAGTAGACAGGAAAATCAGCCCCAGCATTTT. Its translation is CASSRQENQPQHF. This rearrangement joins TRBV6-1 to TRBJ1-5, with a tentative D call TRBD1 (6 bases). The V gene lost 5 bases and the J gene lost 4 bases, with 9 bases spanning the gap. Germline lookup yields CDR1 MNHNS and CDR2 SASEGT. The CDR3 consists of 13 residues.

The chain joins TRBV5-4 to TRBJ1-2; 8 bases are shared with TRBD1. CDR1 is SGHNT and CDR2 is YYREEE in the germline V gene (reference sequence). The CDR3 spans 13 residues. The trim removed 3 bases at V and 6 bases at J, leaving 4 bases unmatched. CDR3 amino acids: CASSWDRSDGYTF. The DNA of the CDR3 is TGTGCCAGCAGCTGGGACAGGTCGGATGGCTACACCTTC.

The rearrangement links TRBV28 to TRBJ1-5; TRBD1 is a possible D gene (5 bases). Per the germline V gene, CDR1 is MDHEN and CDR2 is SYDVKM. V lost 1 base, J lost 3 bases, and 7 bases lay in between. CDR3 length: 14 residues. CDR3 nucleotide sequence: TGTGCCAGCAGTTTATCAGGGTCCAATCAGCCCCAGCATTTT. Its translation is CASSLSGSNQPQHF. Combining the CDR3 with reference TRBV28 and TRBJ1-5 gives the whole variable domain DVKVTQSSRYLVKRTGEKVFLECVQDMDHENMFWYRQDPGLGLRLIYFSYDVKMKEKGDIPEGYSVSREKKERFSLILESASTNQTSMYLCASSLSGSNQPQHFGDGTRLSIL.

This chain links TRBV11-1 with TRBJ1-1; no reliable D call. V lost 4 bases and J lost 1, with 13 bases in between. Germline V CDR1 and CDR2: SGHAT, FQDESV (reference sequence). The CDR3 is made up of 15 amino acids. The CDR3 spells CASSSGMRENTEAFF. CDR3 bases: TGTGCCAGCAGCTCGGGTATGAGGGAGAACACTGAAGCTTTCTTT.

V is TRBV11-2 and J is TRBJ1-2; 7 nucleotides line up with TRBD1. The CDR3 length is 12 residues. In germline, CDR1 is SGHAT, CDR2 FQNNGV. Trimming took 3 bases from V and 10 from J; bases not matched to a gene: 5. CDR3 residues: CASSLDRYNYTF. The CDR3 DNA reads TGTGCCAGCAGCTTGGACAGGTACAACTACACCTTC.

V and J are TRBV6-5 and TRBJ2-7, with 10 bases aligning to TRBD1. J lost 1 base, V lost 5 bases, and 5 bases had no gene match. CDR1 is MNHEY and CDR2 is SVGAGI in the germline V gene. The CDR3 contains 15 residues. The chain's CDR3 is CASSIGGQGSYEQYF. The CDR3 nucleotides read TGTGCCAGCAGTATCGGGGGACAGGGGTCCTACGAGCAGTACTTC.

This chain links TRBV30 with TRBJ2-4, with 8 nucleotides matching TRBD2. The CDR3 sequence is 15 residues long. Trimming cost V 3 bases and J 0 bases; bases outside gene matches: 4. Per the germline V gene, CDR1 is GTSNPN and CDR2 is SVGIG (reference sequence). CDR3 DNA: TGTGCCTGGAGGCCGGGGGGGCTAGCCAAAAACATTCAGTACTTC. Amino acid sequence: CAWRPGGLAKNIQYF.

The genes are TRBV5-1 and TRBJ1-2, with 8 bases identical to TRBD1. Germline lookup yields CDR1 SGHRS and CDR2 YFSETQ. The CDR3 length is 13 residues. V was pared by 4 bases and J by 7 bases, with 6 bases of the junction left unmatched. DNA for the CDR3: TGCGCCAGCAGCGACGGACAGGGACTTGGCTACACCTTC. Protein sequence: CASSDGQGLGYTF.

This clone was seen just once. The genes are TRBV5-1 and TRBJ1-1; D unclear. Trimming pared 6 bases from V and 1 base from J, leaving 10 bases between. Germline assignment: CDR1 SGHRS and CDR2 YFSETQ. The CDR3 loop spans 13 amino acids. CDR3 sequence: CASKVLRNTEAFF. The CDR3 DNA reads TGCGCCAGCAAGGTCCTCAGGAACACTGAAGCTTTCTTT.

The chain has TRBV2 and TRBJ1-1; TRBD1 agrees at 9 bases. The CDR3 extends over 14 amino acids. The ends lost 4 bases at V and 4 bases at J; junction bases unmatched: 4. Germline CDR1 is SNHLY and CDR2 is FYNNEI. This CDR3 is CASSAQGASTEAFF. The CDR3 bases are TGTGCCAGCAGTGCACAGGGGGCGAGCACTGAAGCTTTCTTT.

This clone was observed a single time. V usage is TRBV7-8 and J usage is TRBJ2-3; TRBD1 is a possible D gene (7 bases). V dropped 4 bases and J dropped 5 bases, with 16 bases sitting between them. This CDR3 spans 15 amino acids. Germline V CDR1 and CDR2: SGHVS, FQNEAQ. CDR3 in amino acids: CASSSTGTSGDTQYF. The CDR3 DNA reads TGTGCCAGCAGCTCGACAGGGACTTCCGGAGATACGCAGTATTTT.

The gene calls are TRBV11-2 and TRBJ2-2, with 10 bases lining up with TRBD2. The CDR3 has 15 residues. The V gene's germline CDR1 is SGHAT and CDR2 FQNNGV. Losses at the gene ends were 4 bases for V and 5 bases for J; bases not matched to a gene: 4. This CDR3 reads CASSSLAGRTGELFF. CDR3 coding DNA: TGTGCCAGCAGCTCACTAGCGGGAAGGACCGGGGAGCTGTTTTTT.

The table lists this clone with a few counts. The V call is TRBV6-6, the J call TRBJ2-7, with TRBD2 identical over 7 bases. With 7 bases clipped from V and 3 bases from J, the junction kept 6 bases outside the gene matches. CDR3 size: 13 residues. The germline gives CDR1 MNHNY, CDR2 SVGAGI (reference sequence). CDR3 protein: CASTHGDYYEQYF. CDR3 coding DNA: TGTGCCAGCACCCACGGGGACTACTACGAGCAGTACTTC.

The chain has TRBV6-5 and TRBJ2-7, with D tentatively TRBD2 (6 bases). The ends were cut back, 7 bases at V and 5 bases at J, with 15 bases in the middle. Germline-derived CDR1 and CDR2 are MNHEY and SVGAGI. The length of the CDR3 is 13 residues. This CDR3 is CASIEPGTDEQYF. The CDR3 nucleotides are TGTGCCAGCATTGAGCCGGGGACTGACGAGCAGTACTTC.

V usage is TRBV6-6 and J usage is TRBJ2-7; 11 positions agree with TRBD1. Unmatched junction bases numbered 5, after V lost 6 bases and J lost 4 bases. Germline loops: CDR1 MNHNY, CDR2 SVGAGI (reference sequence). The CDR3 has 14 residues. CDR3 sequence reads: CASSNRDRGYEQYF. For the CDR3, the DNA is TGTGCCAGCAGCAACCGGGACAGGGGGTACGAGCAGTACTTC.

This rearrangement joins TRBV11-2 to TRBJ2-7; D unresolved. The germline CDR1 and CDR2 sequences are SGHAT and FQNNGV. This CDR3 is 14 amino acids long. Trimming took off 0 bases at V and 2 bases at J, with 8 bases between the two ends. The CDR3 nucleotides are TGTGCCAGCAGCTTAGAACGGCTGACCTACGAGCAGTACTTC. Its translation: CASSLERLTYEQYF.

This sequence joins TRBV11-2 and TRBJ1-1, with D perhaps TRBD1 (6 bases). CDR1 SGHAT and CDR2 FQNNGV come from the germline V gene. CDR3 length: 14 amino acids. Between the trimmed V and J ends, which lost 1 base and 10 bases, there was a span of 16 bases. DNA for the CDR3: TGTGCCAGCAGCTTAGGTCAGGGGCTGAGTCTAGCTTTCTTT. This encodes CASSLGQGLSLAFF.